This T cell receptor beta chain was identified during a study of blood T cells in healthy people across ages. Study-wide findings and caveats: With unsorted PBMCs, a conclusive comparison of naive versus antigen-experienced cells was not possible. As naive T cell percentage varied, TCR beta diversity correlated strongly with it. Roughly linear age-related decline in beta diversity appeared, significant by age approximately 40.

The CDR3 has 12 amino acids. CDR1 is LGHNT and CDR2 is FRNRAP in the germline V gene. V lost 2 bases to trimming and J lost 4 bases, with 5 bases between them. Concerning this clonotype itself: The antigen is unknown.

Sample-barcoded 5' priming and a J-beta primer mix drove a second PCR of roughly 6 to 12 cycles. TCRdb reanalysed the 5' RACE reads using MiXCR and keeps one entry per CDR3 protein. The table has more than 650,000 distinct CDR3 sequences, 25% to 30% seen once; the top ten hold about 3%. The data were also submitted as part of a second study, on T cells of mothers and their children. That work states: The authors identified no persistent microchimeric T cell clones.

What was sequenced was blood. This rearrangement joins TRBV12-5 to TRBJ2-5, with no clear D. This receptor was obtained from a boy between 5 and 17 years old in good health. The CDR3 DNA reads TGTGCTAGTGGTTTGTTCGCAGAGACCCAGTACTTC. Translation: CASGLFAETQYF.